A selection of T cell receptor beta chains follows, all from one sample in a study of siplizumab effects on memory and regulatory T cells. Assay: immunoSEQ multiplex PCR; the TCRdb copy retains only in-frame clones and omits some. The sample records roughly 100,000 clones, 80% to 95% being singletons. Specimen: CD4+ T cells sorted from blood. The receptors come from a human donor in good health. CDR3s include the opening cysteine and the closing phenylalanine or tryptophan. Each record gives: CDR3 protein, CDR3 DNA, clone size, V gene, CDR3 length, J gene, D gene. A D gene is named only where the DNA matches it firmly. A clone size is listed for some rows: how often the clone was seen (once, few, many), or a class if it is expanded.

CDR3: CASKSEEVSYEQYF
DNA: TGTGCCAGTAAATCGGAGGAGGTCTCCTACGAGCAGTACTTC
size: NA
V: TRBV19
length: 14
J: TRBJ2-7
D: NA

CDR3: CASATPGQGKYEQYF
DNA: TGTGCCAGCGCAACCCCGGGACAGGGGAAATACGAGCAGTACTTC
size: NA
V: TRBV27
length: 15
J: TRBJ2-7
D: TRBD1

CDR3: CASSPGQATAETQYF
DNA: TGTGCCAGCTCACCGGGACAGGCAACCGCAGAGACCCAGTACTTC
size: NA
V: TRBV18
length: 15
J: TRBJ2-5
D: TRBD1

CDR3: CASRRSITDTQYF
DNA: TGTGCCAGCAGGAGGTCGATCACAGATACGCAGTATTTT
size: NA
V: TRBV27
length: 13
J: TRBJ2-3
D: NA

CDR3: CASRQGNEETQYF
DNA: TGTGCCAGTAGGCAAGGGAACGAAGAGACCCAGTACTTC
size: NA
V: TRBV19
length: 13
J: TRBJ2-5
D: NA

CDR3: CATRRSSTDTQYF
DNA: TGCGCCACACGGCGGTCTAGCACAGATACGCAGTATTTT
size: once
V: TRBV5-1
length: 13
J: TRBJ2-3
D: NA

CDR3: CASSLALAGDGDTQYF
DNA: TGCGCCAGCAGCTTGGCGTTAGCGGGAGATGGAGATACGCAGTATTTT
size: NA
V: TRBV5-1
length: 16
J: TRBJ2-3
D: TRBD2

CDR3: CASSGAGGKNNEQFF
DNA: TGTGCCAGCAGTGGAGCGGGAGGGAAAAACAATGAGCAGTTCTTC
size: NA
V: TRBV28
length: 15
J: TRBJ2-1
D: TRBD2

CDR3: CASRGPAHGYTF
DNA: TGTGCCAGCAGAGGTCCTGCCCATGGCTACACCTTC
size: NA
V: TRBV28
length: 12
J: TRBJ1-2
D: NA

CDR3: CAWSVRGNEKLFF
DNA: TGTGCCTGGAGTGTACGAGGGAATGAAAAACTGTTTTTT
size: NA
V: TRBV30
length: 13
J: TRBJ1-4
D: NA

CDR3: CASSLGSGGDNSPLHF
DNA: TGCGCCAGCAGCTTGGGTTCGGGAGGGGATAATTCACCCCTCCACTTT
size: NA
V: TRBV5-1
length: 16
J: TRBJ1-6
D: NA

CDR3: CASKKVRGSNEKLFF
DNA: TGTGCCAGCAAAAAAGTCAGGGGGAGTAATGAAAAACTGTTTTTT
size: NA
V: TRBV11-2
length: 15
J: TRBJ1-4
D: TRBD1

CDR3: CASSKKPGQSSYEQYF
DNA: TGTGCCAGCAGCAAAAAGCCGGGACAGAGCTCCTACGAGCAGTACTTC
size: NA
V: TRBV27
length: 16
J: TRBJ2-7
D: TRBD1

CDR3: CASSFAGLGKDQETQYF
DNA: TGTGCCAGCAGTTTTGCCGGGTTAGGAAAGGATCAAGAGACCCAGTACTTC
size: NA
V: TRBV27
length: 17
J: TRBJ2-5
D: NA

CDR3: CASSWDPIMNTEAFF
DNA: TGTGCCAGCAGCTGGGACCCAATAATGAACACTGAAGCTTTCTTT
size: NA
V: TRBV5-5
length: 15
J: TRBJ1-1
D: NA

CDR3: CASVRNTEAFF
DNA: TGTGCCAGCGTCCGGAACACTGAAGCTTTCTTT
size: NA
V: TRBV6-1
length: 11
J: TRBJ1-1
D: NA

CDR3: CASSFQGSESDTQYF
DNA: TGTGCCAGCAGTTTTCAGGGTAGCGAGTCGGATACGCAGTATTTT
size: NA
V: TRBV27
length: 15
J: TRBJ2-3
D: NA

CDR3: CASSLTTLRNEQFF
DNA: TGTGCCAGCAGCCTGACGACCCTAAGAAATGAGCAGTTCTTC
size: few
V: TRBV7-8
length: 14
J: TRBJ2-1
D: NA

CDR3: CASSPTGGPGYEQYF
DNA: TGTGCCAGCAGCCCTACAGGGGGCCCTGGCTACGAGCAGTACTTC
size: NA
V: TRBV7-3
length: 15
J: TRBJ2-7
D: TRBD1

CDR3: CASTEQGGTADTQYF
DNA: TGTGCCAGCACCGAGCAGGGAGGAACGGCAGATACGCAGTATTTT
size: NA
V: TRBV2
length: 15
J: TRBJ2-3
D: NA

CDR3: CASSLKQGRNSPLHF
DNA: TGTGCCAGCAGTTTGAAGCAGGGCCGTAATTCACCCCTCCACTTT
size: NA
V: TRBV27
length: 15
J: TRBJ1-6
D: NA

CDR3: CASSRGDDNSPLHF
DNA: TGTGCCAGCAGTAGGGGCGACGATAATTCACCCCTCCACTTT
size: NA
V: TRBV4-2
length: 14
J: TRBJ1-6
D: NA

CDR3: CASSVPGLAIKQETQYF
DNA: TGTGCCAGCAGCGTGCCGGGACTAGCGATTAAACAAGAGACCCAGTACTTC
size: once
V: TRBV4-2
length: 17
J: TRBJ2-5
D: TRBD2

CDR3: CASSRDASNYNEQFF
DNA: TGTGCCAGCAGCCGGGATGCCTCCAATTACAATGAGCAGTTCTTC
size: NA
V: TRBV7-3
length: 15
J: TRBJ2-1
D: NA

CDR3: CASSSEQGIGEKLFF
DNA: TGTGCCAGCAGCTCCGAACAGGGGATAGGGGAAAAACTGTTTTTT
size: NA
V: TRBV7-6
length: 15
J: TRBJ1-4
D: TRBD1

CDR3: CASTISVDYGYTF
DNA: TGTGCCAGCACTATCTCAGTGGACTATGGCTACACCTTC
size: NA
V: TRBV28
length: 13
J: TRBJ1-2
D: NA

CDR3: CASSQEGTVRNEKLFF
DNA: TGTGCCAGCAGCCAAGAAGGGACCGTTAGGAATGAAAAACTGTTTTTT
size: NA
V: TRBV9
length: 16
J: TRBJ1-4
D: NA

CDR3: CASRARSGRGSSYNEQFF
DNA: TGTGCCAGTAGGGCTCGAAGCGGGAGGGGAAGCTCCTACAATGAGCAGTTCTTC
size: once
V: TRBV19
length: 18
J: TRBJ2-1
D: TRBD2

CDR3: CAWSPPRTSHLKGNNEQFF
DNA: TGTGCCTGGAGTCCACCGAGGACTAGCCACCTAAAAGGGAACAATGAGCAGTTCTTC
size: NA
V: TRBV30
length: 19
J: TRBJ2-1
D: TRBD2

CDR3: CARGGANEKLFF
DNA: TGTGCCAGAGGGGGGGCTAATGAAAAACTGTTTTTT
size: NA
V: TRBV2
length: 12
J: TRBJ1-4
D: NA

CDR3: CASSFRNDANYGYTF
DNA: TGTGCCAGCAGTTTTAGGAACGATGCTAACTATGGCTACACCTTC
size: NA
V: TRBV27
length: 15
J: TRBJ1-2
D: NA

CDR3: CASSSQGGSYEQYF
DNA: TGTGCCAGCAGCTCGCAGGGGGGATCCTACGAGCAGTACTTC
size: NA
V: TRBV5-4
length: 14
J: TRBJ2-7
D: NA

CDR3: CASSIANEQFF
DNA: TGTGCCAGTAGTATAGCGAATGAGCAGTTCTTC
size: NA
V: TRBV19
length: 11
J: TRBJ2-1
D: NA

CDR3: CASSYAGQGEYGYTF
DNA: TGTGCCAGCAGTTACGCTGGACAGGGAGAATATGGCTACACCTTC
size: NA
V: TRBV6-6
length: 15
J: TRBJ1-2
D: TRBD1

CDR3: CASSPLRTGGPYNEQFF
DNA: TGTGCCAGCAGCCCCCTCCGGACAGGGGGCCCCTACAATGAGCAGTTCTTC
size: NA
V: TRBV7-8
length: 17
J: TRBJ2-1
D: TRBD1

CDR3: CASGLAGPYEQYF
DNA: TGTGCCAGTGGTCTAGCGGGACCCTACGAGCAGTACTTC
size: NA
V: TRBV6-5
length: 13
J: TRBJ2-7
D: TRBD2

CDR3: CASGSQGYTEAFF
DNA: TGTGCTAGTGGTTCCCAGGGGTACACTGAAGCTTTCTTT
size: NA
V: TRBV12-5
length: 13
J: TRBJ1-1
D: NA

CDR3: CASSPVLGQGNFF
DNA: TGTGCCAGCAGCCCGGTTCTGGGACAGGGAAATTTCTTC
size: NA
V: TRBV5-6
length: 13
J: TRBJ2-1
D: TRBD1

CDR3: CASSQGLAGSYNEQFF
DNA: TGTGCCAGCAGCCAAGGTTTAGCGGGCAGCTACAATGAGCAGTTCTTC
size: NA
V: TRBV4-2
length: 16
J: TRBJ2-1
D: TRBD2

CDR3: CATGTGGPGELFF
DNA: TGTGCCACCGGGACAGGGGGGCCCGGGGAGCTGTTTTTT
size: NA
V: TRBV28
length: 13
J: TRBJ2-2
D: TRBD1

CDR3: CASSLEQPLRTGNTIYF
DNA: TGTGCCAGCAGCTTAGAACAGCCCCTAAGGACTGGAAACACCATATATTTT
size: NA
V: TRBV7-8
length: 17
J: TRBJ1-3
D: NA

CDR3: CASSPSLAGFETQYF
DNA: TGTGCCAGCTCACCAAGTCTAGCGGGATTTGAGACCCAGTACTTC
size: NA
V: TRBV18
length: 15
J: TRBJ2-5
D: TRBD2

CDR3: CASRQNTGELFF
DNA: TGTGCCAGCAGACAAAACACCGGGGAGCTGTTTTTT
size: few
V: TRBV11-3
length: 12
J: TRBJ2-2
D: NA

CDR3: CASSLDGLYGYTF
DNA: TGCGCCAGCAGCTTGGACGGCCTCTATGGCTACACCTTC
size: NA
V: TRBV5-1
length: 13
J: TRBJ1-2
D: NA

CDR3: CASSAEVWGSDTQYF
DNA: TGTGCCAGCAGCGCAGAAGTATGGGGCTCAGATACGCAGTATTTT
size: once
V: TRBV9
length: 15
J: TRBJ2-3
D: NA